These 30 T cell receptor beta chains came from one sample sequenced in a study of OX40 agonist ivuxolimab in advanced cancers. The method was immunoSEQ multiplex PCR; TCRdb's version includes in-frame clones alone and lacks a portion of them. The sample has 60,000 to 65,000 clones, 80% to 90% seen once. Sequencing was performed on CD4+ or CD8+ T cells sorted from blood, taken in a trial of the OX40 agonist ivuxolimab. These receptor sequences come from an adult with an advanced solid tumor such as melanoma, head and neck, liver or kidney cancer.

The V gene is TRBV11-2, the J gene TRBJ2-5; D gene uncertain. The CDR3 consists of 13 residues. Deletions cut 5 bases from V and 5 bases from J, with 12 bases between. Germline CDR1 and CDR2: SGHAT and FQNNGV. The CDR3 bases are TGTGCCAGCAGCAGAGGCTCTCAGGAGACCCAGTACTTC. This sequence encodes CASSRGSQETQYF.

In DNA form, the CDR3 reads TGTGCCAGCAGCACGACAGGGGACTACGAGCAGTACTTC. This sequence encodes CASSTTGDYEQYF. The V and J genes are TRBV5-5 and TRBJ2-7; TRBD1 matches at 8 bases. This CDR3 comprises 13 residues. The germline V gene has CDR1 SGHKS and CDR2 YYEKEE (reference sequence). V trimming: 4 bases; J trimming: 3 bases; junction bases outside the gene matches: 3.

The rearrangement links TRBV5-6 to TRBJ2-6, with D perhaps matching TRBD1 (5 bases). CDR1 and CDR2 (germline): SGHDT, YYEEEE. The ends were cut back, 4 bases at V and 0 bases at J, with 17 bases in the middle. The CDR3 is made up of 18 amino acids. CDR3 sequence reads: CASSRWAGPNSGANVLTF. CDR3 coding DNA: TGTGCCAGCAGCCGTTGGGCAGGGCCGAACTCTGGGGCCAACGTCCTGACTTTC.

Written as DNA, the CDR3 is TGTGCCAGCAGGGGCGTCGGGGTTCCCCGGGATTCACCCCTCCACTTT. Translation: CASRGVGVPRDSPLHF. This chain connects TRBV6-6 to TRBJ1-6, with D uncertain. This CDR3 is 16 amino acids long. The ends were cut back, 6 bases at V and 8 bases at J, with 20 bases in the middle. Germline V gene data show CDR1 as MNHNY and CDR2 as SVGAGI (reference sequence).

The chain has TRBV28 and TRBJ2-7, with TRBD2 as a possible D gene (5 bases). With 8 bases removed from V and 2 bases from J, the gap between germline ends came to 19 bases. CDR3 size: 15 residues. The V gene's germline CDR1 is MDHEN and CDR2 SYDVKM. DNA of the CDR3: TGTGCCAGCGCCCGGAGGCGGGTCGGGGCCTACGAGCAGTACTTC. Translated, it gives CASARRRVGAYEQYF.

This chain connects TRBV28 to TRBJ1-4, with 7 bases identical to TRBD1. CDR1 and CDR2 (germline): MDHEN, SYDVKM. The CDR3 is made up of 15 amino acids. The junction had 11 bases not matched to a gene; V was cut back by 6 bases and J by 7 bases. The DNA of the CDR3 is TGTGCCAGCAGAGGTCGACAGGGAAGGGCTGAAAAACTGTTTTTT. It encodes CASRGRQGRAEKLFF.

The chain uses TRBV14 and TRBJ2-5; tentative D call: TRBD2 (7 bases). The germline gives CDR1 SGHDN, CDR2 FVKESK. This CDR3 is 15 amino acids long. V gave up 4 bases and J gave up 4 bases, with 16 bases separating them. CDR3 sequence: CASSLGEGGRETQYF. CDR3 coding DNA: TGTGCCAGCAGCCTCGGAGAGGGGGGGAGAGAGACCCAGTACTTC.

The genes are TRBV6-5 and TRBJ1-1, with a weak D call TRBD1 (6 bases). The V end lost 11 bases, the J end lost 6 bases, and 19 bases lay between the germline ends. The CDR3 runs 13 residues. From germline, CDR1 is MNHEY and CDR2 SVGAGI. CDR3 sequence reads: CASKGVFSSEAFF. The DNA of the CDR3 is TGTGCCTCTAAGGGGGTCTTTAGCTCTGAAGCTTTCTTT.

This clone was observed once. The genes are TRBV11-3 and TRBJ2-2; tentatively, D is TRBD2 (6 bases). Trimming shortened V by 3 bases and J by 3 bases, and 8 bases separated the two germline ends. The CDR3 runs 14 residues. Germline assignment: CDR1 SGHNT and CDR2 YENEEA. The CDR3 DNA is TGTGCCAGCAGCTTCGGGGGAGACACCGGGGAGCTGTTTTTT. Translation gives CASSFGGDTGELFF. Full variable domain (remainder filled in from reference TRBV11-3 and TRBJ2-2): EAGVVQSPRYKIIEKKQPVAFWCNPISGHNTLYWYLQNLGQGPELLIRYENEEAVDDSQLPKDRFSAERLKGVDSTLKIQPAELGDSAVYLCASSFGGDTGELFFGEGSRLTVL.

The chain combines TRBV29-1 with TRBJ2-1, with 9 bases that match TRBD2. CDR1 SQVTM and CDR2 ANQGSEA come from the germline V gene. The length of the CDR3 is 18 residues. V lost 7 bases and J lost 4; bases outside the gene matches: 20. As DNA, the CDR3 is TGCAGCGGGAGGAAGGCTTGGCTAGCGGGAATACAATACAATGAGCAGTTCTTC. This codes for CSGRKAWLAGIQYNEQFF.

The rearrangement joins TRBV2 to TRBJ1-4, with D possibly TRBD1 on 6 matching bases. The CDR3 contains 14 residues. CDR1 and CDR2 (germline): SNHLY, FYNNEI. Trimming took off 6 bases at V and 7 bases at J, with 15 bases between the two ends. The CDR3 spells CASSPGGAGEKLFF. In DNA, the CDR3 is TGTGCCAGCAGCCCGGGGGGGGCGGGTGAAAAACTGTTTTTT.

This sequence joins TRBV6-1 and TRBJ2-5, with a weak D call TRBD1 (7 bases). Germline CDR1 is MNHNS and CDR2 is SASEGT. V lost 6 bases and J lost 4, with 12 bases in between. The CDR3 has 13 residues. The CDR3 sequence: CASRAGGRETQYF. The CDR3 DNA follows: TGTGCCAGCAGGGCAGGGGGGCGAGAGACCCAGTACTTC.

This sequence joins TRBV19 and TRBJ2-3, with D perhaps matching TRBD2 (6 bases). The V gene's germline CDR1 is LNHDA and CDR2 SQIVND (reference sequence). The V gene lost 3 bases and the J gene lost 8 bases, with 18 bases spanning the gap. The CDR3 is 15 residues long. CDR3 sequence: CASSMRGGPQGTQYF. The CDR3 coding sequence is TGTGCCAGTAGTATGCGGGGCGGCCCCCAGGGTACGCAGTATTTT.

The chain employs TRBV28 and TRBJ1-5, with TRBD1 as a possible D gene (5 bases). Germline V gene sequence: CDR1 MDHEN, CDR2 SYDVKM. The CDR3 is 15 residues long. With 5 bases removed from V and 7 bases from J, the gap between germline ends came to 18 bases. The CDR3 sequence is CASSQRLGGNQPQHF. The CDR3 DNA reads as TGTGCCAGCAGTCAAAGACTGGGGGGGAACCAGCCCCAGCATTTT.

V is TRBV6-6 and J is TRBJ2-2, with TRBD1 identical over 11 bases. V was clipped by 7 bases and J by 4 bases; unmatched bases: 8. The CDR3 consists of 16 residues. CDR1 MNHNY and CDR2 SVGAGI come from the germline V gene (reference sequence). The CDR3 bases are TGTGCCAGCAAAAGAGGACAGGGGGCAGGCACCGGGGAGCTGTTTTTT. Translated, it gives CASKRGQGAGTGELFF.

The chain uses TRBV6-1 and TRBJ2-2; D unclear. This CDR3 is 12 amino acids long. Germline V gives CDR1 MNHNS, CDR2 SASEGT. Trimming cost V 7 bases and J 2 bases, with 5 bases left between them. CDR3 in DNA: TGTGCCAGCATCGGAAACACCGGGGAGCTGTTTTTT. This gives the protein CASIGNTGELFF.

Written as DNA, the CDR3 is TGCAGCGTTCGAGACAGAAACTCTGGAAACACCATATATTTT. Protein: CSVRDRNSGNTIYF. This rearrangement joins TRBV29-1 to TRBJ1-3, with D perhaps matching TRBD1 (5 bases). The CDR3 contains 14 residues. V was cut by 5 bases and J by 0 bases, with 11 bases left in between. Germline assignment: CDR1 SQVTM and CDR2 ANQGSEA. Supplemented by reference TRBV29-1 and TRBJ1-3, the full variable domain reads SAVISQKPSRDICQRGTSLTIQCQVDSQVTMMFWYRQQPGQSLTLIATANQGSEATYESGFVIDKFPISRPNLTFSTLTVSNMSPEDSSIYLCSVRDRNSGNTIYFGEGSWLTVV.

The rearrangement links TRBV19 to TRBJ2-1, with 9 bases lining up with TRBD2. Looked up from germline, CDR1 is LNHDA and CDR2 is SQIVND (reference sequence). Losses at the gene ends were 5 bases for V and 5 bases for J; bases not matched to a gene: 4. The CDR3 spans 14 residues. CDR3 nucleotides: TGTGCCAGTAGTGAGATAGCGGGGGACAATGAGCAGTTCTTC. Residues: CASSEIAGDNEQFF. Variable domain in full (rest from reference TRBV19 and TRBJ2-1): DGGITQSPKYLFRKEGQNVTLSCEQNLNHDAMYWYRQDPGQGLRLIYYSQIVNDFQKGDIAEGYSVSREKKESFPLTVTSAQKNPTAFYLCASSEIAGDNEQFFGPGTRLTVL.

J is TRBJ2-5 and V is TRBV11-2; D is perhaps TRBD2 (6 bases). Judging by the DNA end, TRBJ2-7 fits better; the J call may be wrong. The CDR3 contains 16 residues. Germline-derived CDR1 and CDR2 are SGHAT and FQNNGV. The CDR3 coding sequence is TGTGCCAGCAGCTTAGTCTGGAGGGTAGGGTCCTACGAGCAGTACTTC. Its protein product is CASSLVWRVGSYEQYF.

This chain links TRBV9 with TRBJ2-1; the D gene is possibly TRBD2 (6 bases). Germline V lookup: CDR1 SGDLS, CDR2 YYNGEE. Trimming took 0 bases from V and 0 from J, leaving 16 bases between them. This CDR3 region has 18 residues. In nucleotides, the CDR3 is TGTGCCAGCAGCGTAGCTGAATGGAGGGCCGTCTCCTACAATGAGCAGTTCTTC. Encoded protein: CASSVAEWRAVSYNEQFF.

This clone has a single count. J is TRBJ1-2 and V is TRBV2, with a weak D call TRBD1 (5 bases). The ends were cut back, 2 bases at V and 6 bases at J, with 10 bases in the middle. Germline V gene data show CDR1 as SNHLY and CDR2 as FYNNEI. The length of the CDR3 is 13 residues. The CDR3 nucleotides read TGTGCCAGCAGTGAATCAGGGTTTAATGGCTACACCTTC. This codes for CASSESGFNGYTF.

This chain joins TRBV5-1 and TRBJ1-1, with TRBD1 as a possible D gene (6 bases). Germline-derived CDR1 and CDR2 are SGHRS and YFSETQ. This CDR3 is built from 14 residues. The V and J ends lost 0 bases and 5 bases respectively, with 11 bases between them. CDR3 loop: CASSLGGPGTEAFF. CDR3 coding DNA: TGCGCCAGCAGCTTGGGGGGGCCGGGTACTGAAGCTTTCTTT.

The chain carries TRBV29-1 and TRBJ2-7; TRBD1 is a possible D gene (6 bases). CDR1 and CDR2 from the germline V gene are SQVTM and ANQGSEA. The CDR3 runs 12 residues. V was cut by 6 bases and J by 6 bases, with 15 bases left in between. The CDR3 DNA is TGCAGCGTAAGTCCGACAGGTCTCGAGCAGTACTTC. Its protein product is CSVSPTGLEQYF.

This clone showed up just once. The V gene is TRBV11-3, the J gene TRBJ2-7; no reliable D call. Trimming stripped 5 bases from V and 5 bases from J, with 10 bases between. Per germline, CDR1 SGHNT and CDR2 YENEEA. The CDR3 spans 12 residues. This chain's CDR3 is CASSHPGDEQYF. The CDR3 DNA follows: TGTGCCAGCAGCCACCCGGGCGACGAGCAGTACTTC.

The CDR3 region has the DNA TGTGCCAGCAGCCAAGATGTTCTAGCGGGGCACACAGATACGCAGTATTTT. Amino acids: CASSQDVLAGHTDTQYF. The chain employs TRBV4-2 and TRBJ2-3; 9 nucleotides align to TRBD2. The CDR3 extends over 17 amino acids. The junction had 6 bases not matched to a gene; V was cut back by 0 bases and J by 2 bases. CDR1 is LGHNA and CDR2 is YNFKEQ in the germline V gene.

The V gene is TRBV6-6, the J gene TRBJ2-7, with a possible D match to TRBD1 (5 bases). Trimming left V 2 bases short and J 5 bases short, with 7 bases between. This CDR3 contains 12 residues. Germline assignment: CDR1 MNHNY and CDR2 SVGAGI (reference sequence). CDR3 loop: CASSYRGNEQYF. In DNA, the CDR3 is TGTGCCAGCAGTTACAGGGGCAACGAGCAGTACTTC.

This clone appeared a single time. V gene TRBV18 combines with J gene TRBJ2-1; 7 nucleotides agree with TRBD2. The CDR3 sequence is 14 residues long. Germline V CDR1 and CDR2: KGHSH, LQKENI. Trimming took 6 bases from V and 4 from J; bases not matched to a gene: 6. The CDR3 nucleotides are TGTGCCAGCTCGGGAGGGGTTGAGTACAATGAGCAGTTCTTC. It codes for CASSGGVEYNEQFF.

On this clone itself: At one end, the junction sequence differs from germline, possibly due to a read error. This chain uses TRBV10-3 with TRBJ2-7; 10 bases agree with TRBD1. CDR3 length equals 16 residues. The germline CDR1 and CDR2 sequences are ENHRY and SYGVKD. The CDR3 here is CASSYSGTGDSYEQYF. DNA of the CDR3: TGTGCCAGCAGTTACTCCGGGACAGGGGACTCCTACGAGCAGTACTTC.

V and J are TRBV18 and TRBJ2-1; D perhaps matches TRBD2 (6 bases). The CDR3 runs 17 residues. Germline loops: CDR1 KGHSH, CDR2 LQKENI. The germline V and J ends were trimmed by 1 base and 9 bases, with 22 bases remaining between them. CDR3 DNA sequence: TGTGCCAGCTCACCACAGAGAATCTCGGCAGGGACTTTTGAGCAGTTCTTC. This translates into CASSPQRISAGTFEQFF.

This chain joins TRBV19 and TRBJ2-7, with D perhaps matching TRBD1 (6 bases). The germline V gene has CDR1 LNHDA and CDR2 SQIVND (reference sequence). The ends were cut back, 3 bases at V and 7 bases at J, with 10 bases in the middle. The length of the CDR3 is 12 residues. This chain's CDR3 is CASSISTGEQYF. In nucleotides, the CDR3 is TGTGCCAGTAGTATTTCTACAGGGGAGCAGTACTTC.